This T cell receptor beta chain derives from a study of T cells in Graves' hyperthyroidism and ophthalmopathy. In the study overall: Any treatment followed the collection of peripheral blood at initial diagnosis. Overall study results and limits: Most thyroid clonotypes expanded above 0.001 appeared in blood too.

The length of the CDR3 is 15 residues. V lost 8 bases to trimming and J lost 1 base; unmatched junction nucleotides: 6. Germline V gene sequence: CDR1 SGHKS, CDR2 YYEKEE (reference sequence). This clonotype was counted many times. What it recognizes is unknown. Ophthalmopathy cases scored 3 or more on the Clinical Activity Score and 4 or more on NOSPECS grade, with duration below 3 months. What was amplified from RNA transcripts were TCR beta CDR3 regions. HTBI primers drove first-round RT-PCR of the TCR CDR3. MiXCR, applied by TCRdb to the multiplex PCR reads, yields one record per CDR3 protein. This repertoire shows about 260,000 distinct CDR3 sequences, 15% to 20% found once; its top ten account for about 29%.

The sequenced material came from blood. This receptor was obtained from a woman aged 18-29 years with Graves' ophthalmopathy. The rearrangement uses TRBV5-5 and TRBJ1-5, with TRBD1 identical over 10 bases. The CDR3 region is CARGQGGVSNQPQHF. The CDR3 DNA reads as TGTGCCAGAGGACAGGGGGGAGTAAGCAATCAGCCCCAGCATTTT.